This T cell receptor beta chain came from a study of tumor-infiltrating lymphocytes in localized non-small cell lung cancer. V lost 2 bases and J 2 bases, leaving 5 bases between the germline ends. The CDR3 contains 13 residues. Germline V gene data show CDR1 as MDHEN and CDR2 as SYDVKM. Measured with immunoSEQ multiplex PCR; TCRdb has only the in-frame clones, and not every one. Here the sample spans over 10,000 clones, about 70% being singletons. As concerns this clone: Its antigen is still unknown.

Whole-study results and caveats: No T-cell fraction difference was seen between IM1 and IM2 tumors.

Sequenced input: uninvolved lung tissue not adjacent to the tumor. The clonotype originates from a human donor with non-small cell lung cancer. The rearrangement links TRBV28 to TRBJ2-3; D gene uncertain. CDR3 nucleotide sequence: TGTGCCAGCAGTTTACCAGACACAGATACGCAGTATTTT. Protein product: CASSLPDTDTQYF.